This TCR beta chain was captured by sequencing in a study of cytomegalovirus exposure and HLA in healthy donors. Germline CDR1 is MDHEN and CDR2 is SYDVKM. This CDR3 region has 15 residues. With V trimmed by 8 bases and J by 3 bases, 13 bases remained unmatched. Findings and caveats of the study: The study listed under 200 cytomegalovirus-associated TCR beta chains. The availability of immune exposure information extended only to CMV serostatus.

A multiplex PCR was run with 60 Vbeta primers and 13 Jbeta primers. Authors' data handling: The authors later counted about 80 million unique TCR beta chains, some 12 million of them shared. Clones were read by immunoSEQ multiplex PCR, and TCRdb kept only the in-frame ones, dropping some. That table furnishes V, J and clone size, whereas the DNA furnished D and trimming. The table lists about 190,000 clones, about 80% of them singletons. Comments on this clone: Antigen unknown.

The J gene is TRBJ2-7, the V gene TRBV28; 7 nucleotides agree with TRBD1. Sequencing was performed on PBMCs. The source is a woman in her thirties in good health and CMV-seropositive. As DNA, the CDR3 is TGTGCCAGCGGGCCGTCCGGGACAGCAGTCTACGAGCAGTACTTC. It specifies CASGPSGTAVYEQYF. The full variable domain, completed using reference TRBV28 and TRBJ2-7, is DVKVTQSSRYLVKRTGEKVFLECVQDMDHENMFWYRQDPGLGLRLIYFSYDVKMKEKGDIPEGYSVSREKKERFSLILESASTNQTSMYLCASGPSGTAVYEQYFGPGTRLTVT.